This T cell receptor (beta chain) was found in a study of CD8 T cells in Susac syndrome. Random hexamers were used to reverse transcribe roughly 0.5 to 1 ug of RNA. TCRdb independently ran MiXCR on the immunoSEQ multiplex PCR reads; one entry per CDR3 protein. This sample has hundreds of thousands of distinct CDR3 sequences, with around 90% found just once. V lost 0 bases and J 3 bases, leaving 14 bases between the germline ends. CDR1 SEHNR and CDR2 FQNEAQ come from the germline V gene (reference sequence). This CDR3 has 16 residues. The multiple sclerosis controls were treatment-naive patients, and their relapsing-remitting disease was stable or active.

The chain couples TRBV7-9 to TRBJ1-2; D uncertain. This TCR was sampled from a human donor with multiple sclerosis. Specimen: CD8+ T cells from PBMCs. The CDR3 sequence: CASSLAPGSQDYGYTF. For the CDR3, the DNA is TGTGCCAGCAGCTTAGCTCCCGGGAGCCAAGACTATGGCTACACCTTC.